This T cell receptor beta chain stems from a study of blood T cell repertoires in COVID-19 (TCRdb year 2020). Broadly, across the study: Samples covering the acute and convalescent phases of COVID-19 were provided by collaborators in the United States, Italy and Spain. Deeply sampled blood TCRbeta repertoires from subjects exposed to, actively infected with, or recovered from COVID-19 were included in the dataset. Where HLA class I and class II types were available, the types were taken from metadata supplied by the sample provider, not from assay-based typing. The repertoires were released in a freely available public database meant as a resource for research on the immune response to SARS-CoV-2. Samples came from the ongoing ImmuneRACE study (first 160 participants) plus 1,254 subjects from 6 global collaborators. The material from the prospective study consisted of cDNA or gDNA derived from T cells, B-cell-depleted T cells, or PBMCs. Nearly every sample came with metadata listing a de-identified subject ID, COVID-19 status, age in years and sex.

Whole blood was collected in K2EDTA tubes by collaborating institutions according to the institutions' own protocols. Collaborator samples were shipped for TCRbeta analysis as frozen whole blood, isolated PBMCs, or DNA extracted from either sample type. The immunoSEQ Assay, a bias-controlled multiplex PCR, was used to amplify TCRbeta CDR3 regions from genomic DNA. On the study's bioinformatics: The number of nucleated cells in each sample was estimated from the amplification of reference gene primers within the assay. Sequence reads were collapsed and filtered to measure the absolute abundance of every unique TCRbeta CDR3 rearrangement. Productive Simpson clonality was computed per sample as the square root of Simpson's diversity index over productive rearrangements. Held by TCRdb, this immuneACCESS table contains in-frame sequences only and omits some clones. Under half of the omission traces to an unresolved V gene where checked; the cause of the rest is unknown. V and J calls and clone size are as listed in that table; D and trimming were resolved from the DNA. This sample gives more than 4,000 clones in total; approximately 91% of them show up just once. The ten largest clones take up less than 25% of the sample.

Overall results and qualifications from the work: Clinical and demographic metadata were provided uncurated, with the amount varying by source and participant.

About this clone: Which antigen it targets is not known. Qualities for individual bases were not recorded, and no much larger clone is one base off.

The sequence was obtained from a human donor in a cohort sampled during active COVID-19. Sequenced input: peripheral blood.

The DNA sequence is TGTGCCTGGAGTGTAGGCAGCACAGGGGGCGGGCAGTTCTTC. Translated, it reads CAWSVGSTGGGQFF. This sequence uses TRBV30 and TRBJ2-1, with 9 bases aligning to TRBD1. At the junction V is shortened by 0 bases and J by 12 bases; bases outside the gene matches: 9. From the germline V gene (reference sequence), CDR1 is GTSNPN and CDR2 is SVGIG. Including cysteine and phenylalanine, the CDR3 has 14 amino acids. Only the CDR3 portion is preserved as DNA: 42 bases, with reading frame beginning at the first base.